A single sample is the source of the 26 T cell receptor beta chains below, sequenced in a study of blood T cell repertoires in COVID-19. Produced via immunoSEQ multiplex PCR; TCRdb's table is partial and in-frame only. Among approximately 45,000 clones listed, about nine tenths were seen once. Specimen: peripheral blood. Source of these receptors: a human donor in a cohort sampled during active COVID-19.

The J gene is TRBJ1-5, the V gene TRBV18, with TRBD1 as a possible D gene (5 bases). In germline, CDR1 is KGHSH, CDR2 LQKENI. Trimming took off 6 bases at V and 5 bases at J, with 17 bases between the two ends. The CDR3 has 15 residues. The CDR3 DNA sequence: TGTGCCAGCTCCCCGACGTGGGGGGGGGATCAGCCCCAGCATTTT. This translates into CASSPTWGGDQPQHF.

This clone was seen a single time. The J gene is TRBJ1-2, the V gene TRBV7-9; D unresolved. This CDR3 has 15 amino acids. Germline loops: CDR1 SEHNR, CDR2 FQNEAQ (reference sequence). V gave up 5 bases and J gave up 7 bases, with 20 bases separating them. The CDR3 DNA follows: TGTGCCAGCAGCCAGCTTGACACAGCCACGAGTGGCTACACCTTC. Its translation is CASSQLDTATSGYTF. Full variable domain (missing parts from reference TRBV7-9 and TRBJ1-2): DTGVSQNPRHKITKRGQNVTFRCDPISEHNRLYWYRQTLGQGPEFLTYFQNEAQLEKSRLLSDRFSAERPKGSFSTLEIQRTEQGDSAMYLCASSQLDTATSGYTFGSGTRLTVV.

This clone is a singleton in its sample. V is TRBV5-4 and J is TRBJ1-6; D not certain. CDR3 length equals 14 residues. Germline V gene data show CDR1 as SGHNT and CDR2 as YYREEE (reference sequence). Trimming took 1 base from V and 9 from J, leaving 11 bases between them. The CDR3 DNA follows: TGTGCCAGCAGCTTGTACACGCTTACTTCACCCCTCCACTTT. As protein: CASSLYTLTSPLHF.

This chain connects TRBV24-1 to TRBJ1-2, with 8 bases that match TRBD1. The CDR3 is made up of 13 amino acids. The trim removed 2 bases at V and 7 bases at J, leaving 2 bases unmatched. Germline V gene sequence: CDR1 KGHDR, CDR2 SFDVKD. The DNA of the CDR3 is TGTGCCACCAGTGATTCAGACAGGGGTGGCTACACCTTC. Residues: CATSDSDRGGYTF.

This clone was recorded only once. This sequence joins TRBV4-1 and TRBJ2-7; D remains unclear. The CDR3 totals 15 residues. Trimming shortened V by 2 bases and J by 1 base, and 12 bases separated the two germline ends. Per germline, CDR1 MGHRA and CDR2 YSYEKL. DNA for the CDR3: TGCGCCAGCAGCCAAACGCCAGGCAGATCCTACGAGCAGTACTTC. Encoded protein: CASSQTPGRSYEQYF.

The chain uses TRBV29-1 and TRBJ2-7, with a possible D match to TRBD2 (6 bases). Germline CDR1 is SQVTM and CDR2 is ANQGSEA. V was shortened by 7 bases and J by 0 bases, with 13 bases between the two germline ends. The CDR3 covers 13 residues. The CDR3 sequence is CSGRAPDSYEQYF. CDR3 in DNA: TGCAGCGGGAGGGCTCCAGACTCCTACGAGCAGTACTTC.

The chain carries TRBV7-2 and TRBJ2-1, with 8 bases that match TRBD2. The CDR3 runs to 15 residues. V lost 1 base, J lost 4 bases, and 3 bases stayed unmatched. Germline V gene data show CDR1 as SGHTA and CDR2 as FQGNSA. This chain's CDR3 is CASSLDAGGYNEQFF. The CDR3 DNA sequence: TGTGCCAGCAGCTTAGATGCGGGGGGTTACAATGAGCAGTTCTTC.

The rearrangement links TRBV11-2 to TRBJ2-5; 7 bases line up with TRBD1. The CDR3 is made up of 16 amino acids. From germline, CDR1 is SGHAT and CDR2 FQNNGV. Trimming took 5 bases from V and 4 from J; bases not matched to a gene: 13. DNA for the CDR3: TGTGCCAGCAGCATGACAGGGAGCGATATATCAGAGACCCAGTACTTC. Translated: CASSMTGSDISETQYF.

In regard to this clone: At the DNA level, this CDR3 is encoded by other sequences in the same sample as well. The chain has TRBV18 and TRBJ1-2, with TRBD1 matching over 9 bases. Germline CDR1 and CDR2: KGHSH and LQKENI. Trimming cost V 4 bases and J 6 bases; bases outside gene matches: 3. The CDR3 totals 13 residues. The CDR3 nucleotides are TGTGCCAGCTCACGAACAGGGGGCGATGGCTACACCTTC. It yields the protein CASSRTGGDGYTF.

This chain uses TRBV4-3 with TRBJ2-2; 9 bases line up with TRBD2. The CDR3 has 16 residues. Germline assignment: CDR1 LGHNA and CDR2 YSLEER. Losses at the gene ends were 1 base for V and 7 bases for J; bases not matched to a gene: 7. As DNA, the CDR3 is TGCGCCAGCAGCCAAGTTGGCGGGGGGGCAGTCGGGGAGCTGTTTTTT. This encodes CASSQVGGGAVGELFF.

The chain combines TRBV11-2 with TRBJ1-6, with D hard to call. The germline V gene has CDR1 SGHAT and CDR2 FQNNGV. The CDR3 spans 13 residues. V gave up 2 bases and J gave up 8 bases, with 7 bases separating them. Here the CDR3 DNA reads TGTGCCAGCAGCTTACAGTTTGATTCACCCCTCCACTTT. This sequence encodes CASSLQFDSPLHF.

CDR3 protein: CASSSPGTGGYEQYF. Written as DNA, the CDR3 is TGTGCCAGCAGCTCCCCCGGGACAGGGGGCTACGAGCAGTACTTC. The rearrangement uses TRBV5-5 and TRBJ2-7, with 11 bases that match TRBD1. The CDR3 has 15 residues. V lost 3 bases to trimming and J lost 3 bases; unmatched junction nucleotides: 5. Germline V gives CDR1 SGHKS, CDR2 YYEKEE (reference sequence).

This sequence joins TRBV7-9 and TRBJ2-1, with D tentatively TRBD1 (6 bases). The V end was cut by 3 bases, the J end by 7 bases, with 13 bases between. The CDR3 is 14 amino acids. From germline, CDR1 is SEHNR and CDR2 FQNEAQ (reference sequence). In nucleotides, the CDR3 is TGTGCCAGCAGCTTTACAGGGAAGGTTAATGAGCAGTTCTTC. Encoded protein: CASSFTGKVNEQFF.

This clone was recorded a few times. This CDR3 reads CASSLVGGSAGEAFF. The CDR3 bases are TGTGCCAGCAGCTTGGTCGGGGGATCGGCGGGGGAAGCTTTCTTT. The chain couples TRBV5-4 to TRBJ1-1; possibly TRBD1 for D (5 bases). Germline-derived CDR1 and CDR2 are SGHNT and YYREEE (reference sequence). Trimming removed 0 bases at V and 8 bases at J, with 17 bases between. CDR3 length: 15 amino acids.

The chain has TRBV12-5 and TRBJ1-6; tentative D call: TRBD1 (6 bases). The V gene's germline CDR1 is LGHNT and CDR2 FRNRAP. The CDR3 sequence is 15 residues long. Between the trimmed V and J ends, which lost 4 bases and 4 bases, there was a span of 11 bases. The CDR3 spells CASGSGQIYNSPLHF. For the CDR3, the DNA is TGTGCTAGTGGTTCAGGACAGATTTATAATTCACCCCTCCACTTT.

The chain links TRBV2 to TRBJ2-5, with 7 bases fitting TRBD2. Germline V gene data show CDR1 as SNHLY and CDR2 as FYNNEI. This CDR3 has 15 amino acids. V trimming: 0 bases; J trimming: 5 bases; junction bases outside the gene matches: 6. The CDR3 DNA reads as TGTGCCAGCAGTGAAGCCGGGACTACGGGGGAGACCCAGTACTTC. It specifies CASSEAGTTGETQYF.

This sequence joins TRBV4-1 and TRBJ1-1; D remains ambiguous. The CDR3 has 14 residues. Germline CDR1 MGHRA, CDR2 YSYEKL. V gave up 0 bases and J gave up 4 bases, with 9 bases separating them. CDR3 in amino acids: CASSQESTGTEAFF. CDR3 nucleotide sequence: TGCGCCAGCAGCCAAGAGTCGACGGGCACTGAAGCTTTCTTT.

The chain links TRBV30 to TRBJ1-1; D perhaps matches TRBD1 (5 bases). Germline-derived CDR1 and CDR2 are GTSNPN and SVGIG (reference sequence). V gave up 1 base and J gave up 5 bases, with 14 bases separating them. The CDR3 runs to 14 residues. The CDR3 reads CAWSAAPGGTEAFF. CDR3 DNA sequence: TGTGCCTGGAGTGCAGCCCCCGGGGGGACTGAAGCTTTCTTT.

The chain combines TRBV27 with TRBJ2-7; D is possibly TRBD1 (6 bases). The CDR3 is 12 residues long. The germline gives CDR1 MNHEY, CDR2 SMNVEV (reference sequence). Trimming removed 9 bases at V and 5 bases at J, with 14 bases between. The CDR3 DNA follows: TGTGCCAGGAGTACAGGGTGGCACGAGCAGTACTTC. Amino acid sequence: CARSTGWHEQYF.

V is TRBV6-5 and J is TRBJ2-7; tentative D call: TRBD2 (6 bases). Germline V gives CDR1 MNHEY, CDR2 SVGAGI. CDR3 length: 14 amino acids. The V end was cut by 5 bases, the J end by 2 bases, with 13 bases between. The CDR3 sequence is CASSPAEGAYEQYF. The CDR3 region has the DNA TGTGCCAGCAGTCCGGCGGAGGGCGCCTACGAGCAGTACTTC.

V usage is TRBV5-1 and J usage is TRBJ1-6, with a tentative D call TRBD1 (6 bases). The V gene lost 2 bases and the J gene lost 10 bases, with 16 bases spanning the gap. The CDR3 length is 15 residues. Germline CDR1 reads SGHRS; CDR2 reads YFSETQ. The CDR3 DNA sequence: TGCGCCAGCAGCTTTGAGGGGGTCTCTGGATCACCCCTCCACTTT. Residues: CASSFEGVSGSPLHF. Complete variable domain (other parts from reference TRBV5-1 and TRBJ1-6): KAGVTQTPRYLIKTRGQQVTLSCSPISGHRSVSWYQQTPGQGLQFLFEYFSETQRNKGNFPGRFSGRQFSNSRSEMNVSTLELGDSALYLCASSFEGVSGSPLHFGNGTRLTVT.

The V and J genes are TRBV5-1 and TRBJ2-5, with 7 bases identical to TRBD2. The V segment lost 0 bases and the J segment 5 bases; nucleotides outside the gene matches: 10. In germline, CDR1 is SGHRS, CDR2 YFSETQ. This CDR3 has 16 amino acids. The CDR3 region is CASSLARGLVYETQYF. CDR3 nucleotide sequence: TGCGCCAGCAGCTTGGCCCGAGGACTAGTCTATGAGACCCAGTACTTC.

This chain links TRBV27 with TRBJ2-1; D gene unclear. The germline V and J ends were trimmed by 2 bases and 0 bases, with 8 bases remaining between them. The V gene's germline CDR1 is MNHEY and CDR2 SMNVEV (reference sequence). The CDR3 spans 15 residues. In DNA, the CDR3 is TGTGCCAGCAGTTTACAGGCGAGCTCCTACAATGAGCAGTTCTTC. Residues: CASSLQASSYNEQFF.

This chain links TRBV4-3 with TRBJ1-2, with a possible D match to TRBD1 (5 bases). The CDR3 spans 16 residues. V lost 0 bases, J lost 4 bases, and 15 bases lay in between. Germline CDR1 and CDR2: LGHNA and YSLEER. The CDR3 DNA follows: TGCGCCAGCAGCCAAGATCATGGGGGGGTTAGCTATGGCTACACCTTC. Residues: CASSQDHGGVSYGYTF.

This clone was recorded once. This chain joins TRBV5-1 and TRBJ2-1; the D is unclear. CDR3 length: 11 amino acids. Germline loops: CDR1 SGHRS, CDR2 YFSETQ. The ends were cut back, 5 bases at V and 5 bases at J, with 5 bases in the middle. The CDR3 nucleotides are TGCGCCAGCAGTTTCAACAATGAGCAGTTCTTC. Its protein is CASSFNNEQFF. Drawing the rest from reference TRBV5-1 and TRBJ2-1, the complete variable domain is KAGVTQTPRYLIKTRGQQVTLSCSPISGHRSVSWYQQTPGQGLQFLFEYFSETQRNKGNFPGRFSGRQFSNSRSEMNVSTLELGDSALYLCASSFNNEQFFGPGTRLTVL.

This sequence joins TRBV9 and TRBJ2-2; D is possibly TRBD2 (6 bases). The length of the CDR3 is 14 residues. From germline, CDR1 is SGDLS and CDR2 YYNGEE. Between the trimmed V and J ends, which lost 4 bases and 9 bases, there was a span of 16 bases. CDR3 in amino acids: CASSPYGDSRELFF. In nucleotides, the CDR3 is TGTGCCAGCAGCCCCTACGGGGACTCCCGGGAGCTGTTTTTT.